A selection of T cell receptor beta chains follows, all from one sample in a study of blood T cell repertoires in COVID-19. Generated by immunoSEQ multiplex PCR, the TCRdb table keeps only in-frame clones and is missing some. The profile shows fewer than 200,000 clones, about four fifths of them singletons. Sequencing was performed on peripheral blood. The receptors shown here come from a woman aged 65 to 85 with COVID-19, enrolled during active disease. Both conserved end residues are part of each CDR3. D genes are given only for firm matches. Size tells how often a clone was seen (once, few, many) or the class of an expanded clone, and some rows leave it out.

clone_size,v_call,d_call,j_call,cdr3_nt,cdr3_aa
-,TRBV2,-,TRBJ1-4,TGTGCCAGCAGTGAACAGGGTAGGGGGAATGAAAAACTGTTTTTT,CASSEQGRGNEKLFF
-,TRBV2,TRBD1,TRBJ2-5,TGTGCCAGCAGTGACGACAGGGGGAAGACCCAGTACTTC,CASSDDRGKTQYF
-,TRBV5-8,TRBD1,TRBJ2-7,TGTGCCAGCAGCTGGGTCAGCAGGGGGCGCGACGAGCAGTACTTC,CASSWVSRGRDEQYF
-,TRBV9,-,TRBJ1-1,TGTGCCAGCAGCCCTAGCGTAGTAACCCGCCCGGGTGAGGGCTGGACTAGTTTCTTT,CASSPSVVTRPGEGWTSFF
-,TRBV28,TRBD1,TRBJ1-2,TGTGCCAGCAGTTTAAGGGGGCACGGTGGCTACACCTTC,CASSLRGHGGYTF
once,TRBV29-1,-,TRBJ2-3,TGCAGCGTTGAAGATAGGAGGGCGTATACTAGCACAGATACGCAGTATTTT,CSVEDRRAYTSTDTQYF
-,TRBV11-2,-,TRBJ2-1,TGTGCCAGCAGCTTAGCGCGTCCTTTCTACAATGAGCAGTTCTTC,CASSLARPFYNEQFF
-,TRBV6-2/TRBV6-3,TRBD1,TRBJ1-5,TGTGCCAGCAGTTACGGGACAGGGGATGGGCAGCCCCAGCATTTT,CASSYGTGDGQPQHF
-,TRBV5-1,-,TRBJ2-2,TGCGCCAGCAGCTTTGAAGCGGTGAACACCGGGGAGCTGTTTTTT,CASSFEAVNTGELFF
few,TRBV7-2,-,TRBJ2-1,TGTGCCAGCAGCTTACGCGGGAATAATGAGCAGTTCTTC,CASSLRGNNEQFF
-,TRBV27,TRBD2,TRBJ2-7,TGTGCCAGCAGAAATCTAGCGGGAGGGCTCTACGAGCAGTACTTC,CASRNLAGGLYEQYF
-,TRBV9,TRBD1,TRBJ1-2,TGTGCCAGCAGCCGATCCGGGACAGGGTATATCGGCTATGGCTACACCTTC,CASSRSGTGYIGYGYTF
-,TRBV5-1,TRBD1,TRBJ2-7,TGCGCCAGCAGCTTATGGCGGGCGGGACAGGGCTACGAGCAGTACTTC,CASSLWRAGQGYEQYF
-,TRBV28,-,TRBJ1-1,TGTGCCAGCACCATGGGCAAGAACACTGAAGCTTTCTTT,CASTMGKNTEAFF
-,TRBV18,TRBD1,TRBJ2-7,TGTGCCAGCTCACCAGGGGACAGGGAGTTCTACGAGCAGTACTTC,CASSPGDREFYEQYF
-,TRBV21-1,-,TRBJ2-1,TGTGCCAGCAGCATATCTAGCGGGAGGCCAAGTAATGAGCAGTTCTTC,CASSISSGRPSNEQFF
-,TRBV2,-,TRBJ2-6,TGTGCCAGCAGTTGGACAGAGGACAACGTCCTGACTTTC,CASSWTEDNVLTF
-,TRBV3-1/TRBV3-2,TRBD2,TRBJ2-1,TGTGCCAGCAGCCAAAGTAGCGGGAGACAGTTCTTC,CASSQSSGRQFF
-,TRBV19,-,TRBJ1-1,TGTGCCAGTAGTATTAACGGGGTAACTGAAGCTTTCTTT,CASSINGVTEAFF
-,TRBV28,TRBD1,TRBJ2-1,TGTGCCAGCAGTTTTGGGACAGGGTCCTACAATGAGCAGTTCTTC,CASSFGTGSYNEQFF
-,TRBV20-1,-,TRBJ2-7,TGCAGCGGGGTGACAACCTACGAGCAGTACTTC,CSGVTTYEQYF
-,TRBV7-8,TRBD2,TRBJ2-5,TGTGCCAGCAGCTTGGTAGCGGGAGGGCCTGGAGAGACCCAGTACTTC,CASSLVAGGPGETQYF
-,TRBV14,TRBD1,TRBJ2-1,TGTGCCAGCAGCCCTAGGGACAGGTACCCCTACAATGAGCAGTTCTTC,CASSPRDRYPYNEQFF
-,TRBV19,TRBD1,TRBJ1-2,TGTGCCAGTAGTATTGGCAGGGGGTATGGCTACACCTTC,CASSIGRGYGYTF
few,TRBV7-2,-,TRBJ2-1,TGTGCCAGCACCCCGCCTAGGGGGGACAGGCAGTTCTTC,CASTPPRGDRQFF
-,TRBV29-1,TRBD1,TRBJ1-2,TGCAGCGTTGTAGGCCAGACAGGGGGCGCGAAGGGCTACACCTTC,CSVVGQTGGAKGYTF
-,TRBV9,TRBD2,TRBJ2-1,TGTGCCAGCAGCGGTGGGGCTAGCGGGTCCTACAATGAGCAGTTCTTC,CASSGGASGSYNEQFF
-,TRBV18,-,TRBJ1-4,TGTGCCAGCTCACCACTCGCAACTAATGAAAAACTGTTTTTT,CASSPLATNEKLFF
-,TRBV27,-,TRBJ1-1,TGTGCCAGCAGTACTACAGGGTGGGCCCGAAACACTGAAGCTTTCTTT,CASSTTGWARNTEAFF
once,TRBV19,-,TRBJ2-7,TGTGCCAGTAGTAGGTCGGGACTCCGGAGCGAGCAGTACTTC,CASSRSGLRSEQYF
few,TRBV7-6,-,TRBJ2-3,TGTGCCAGCAGCGCTAGGCCGACAGAAACAGATACGCAGTATTTT,CASSARPTETDTQYF
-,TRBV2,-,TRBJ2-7,TGTGCCAGCACGGTCATCGGTGCCTCCTACGAGCAGTACTTC,CASTVIGASYEQYF
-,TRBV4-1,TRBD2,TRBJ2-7,TGCGCCAGCAGCCAAGATTCCGGGACTAGTTCCTACGAGCAGTACTTC,CASSQDSGTSSYEQYF
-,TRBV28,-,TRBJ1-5,TGTGCCAGCAGCCCCGGGACACTCAATCAGCCCCAGCATTTT,CASSPGTLNQPQHF
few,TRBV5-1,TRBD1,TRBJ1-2,TGCGCCAGCGGCCTATGGACAGGGAGCGCCGATGGCTACACCTTC,CASGLWTGSADGYTF
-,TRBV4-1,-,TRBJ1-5,TGCGCCAGCAGCCACGGAGGGTATGATCAGCCCCAGCATTTT,CASSHGGYDQPQHF
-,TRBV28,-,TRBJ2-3,TGTGCCAGCAGTCCACCAAGCGTGGCGGATACGCAGTATTTT,CASSPPSVADTQYF
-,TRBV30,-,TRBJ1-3,TGTGCCTGGAAGAGTCAGGTTATCTCTGGAAACACCATATATTTT,CAWKSQVISGNTIYF
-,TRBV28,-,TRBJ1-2,TGTGCCAGCAGTTTCCCCCTGCCAGGGCGGAATGGCTACACCTTC,CASSFPLPGRNGYTF
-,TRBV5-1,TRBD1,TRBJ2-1,TGCGCCAGCAGCTTGGAGACAGGGGGTCTTAGTGAGCAGTTCTTC,CASSLETGGLSEQFF
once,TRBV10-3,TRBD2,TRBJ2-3,TGTGCCATCAAACGGGGTACTAGCGGGGGCACAGATACGCAGTATTTT,CAIKRGTSGGTDTQYF
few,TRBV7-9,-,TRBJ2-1,TGTGCCAGCAGCCCAGACATTCCCTACAATGAGCAGTTCTTC,CASSPDIPYNEQFF
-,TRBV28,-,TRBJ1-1,TGTGCCAGCAGTTTACAACAGTATGAAGCTTTCTTT,CASSLQQYEAFF
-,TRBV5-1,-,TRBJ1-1,TGCGCCAGCAGCTCCCAAACGGAGACTGAAGCTTTCTTT,CASSSQTETEAFF
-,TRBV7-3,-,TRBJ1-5,TGTGCCAGCAGCTTACGGGCAGGGGATAGCAATCAGCCCCAGCATTTT,CASSLRAGDSNQPQHF
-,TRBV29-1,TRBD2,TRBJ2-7,TGCAGCGTTTTAGCGCCTCGGGAGGTAGACTCCGTCTACGAGCAGTACTTC,CSVLAPREVDSVYEQYF
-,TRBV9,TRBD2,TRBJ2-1,TGTGCCAGCAGCGTAGACAGCGGGAGTAGGTACAATGAGCAGTTCTTC,CASSVDSGSRYNEQFF
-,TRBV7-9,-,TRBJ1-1,TGTGCCAGCAGCTTCCCGGGACAAGACACTGAAGCTTTCTTT,CASSFPGQDTEAFF
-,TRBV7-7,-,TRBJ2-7,TGTGCCAGCAGTGCCGGGACAAGGGCCGAGCAGTACTTC,CASSAGTRAEQYF
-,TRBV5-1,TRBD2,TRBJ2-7,TGCGCCAGCAGCTCCCAACCGGAGGGCGCACCTGGGGGGGGCGAGCAGTACTTC,CASSSQPEGAPGGGEQYF
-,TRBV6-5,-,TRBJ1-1,TGTGCCAGCTCCATAAGTTGGGGGCAGAACACTGAAGCTTTCTTT,CASSISWGQNTEAFF
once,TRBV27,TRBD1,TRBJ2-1,TGTGCCAGCAGTTTGGGACAGAAACCCTCCTACAATGAGCAGTTCTTC,CASSLGQKPSYNEQFF
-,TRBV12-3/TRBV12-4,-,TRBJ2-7,TGTGCCAGCACTAGCTCCTACGAGCAGTACTTC,CASTSSYEQYF
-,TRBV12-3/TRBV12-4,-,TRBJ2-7,TGTGCCAGCGCGGGGAGGTTGGCCTACGAGCAGTACTTC,CASAGRLAYEQYF
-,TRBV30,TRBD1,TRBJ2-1,TGTGCCTGGAACACCGGGACAGCAAAGGTCCATGAGCAGTTCTTC,CAWNTGTAKVHEQFF
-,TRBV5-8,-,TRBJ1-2,TGTGCCAGCAGCTTGGAGAGATCTCAGGGCTATGGCTACACCTTC,CASSLERSQGYGYTF
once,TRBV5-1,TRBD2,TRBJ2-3,TGCGCCAGCAGACCAACGACTAGCGGGTCCACAGATACGCAGTATTTT,CASRPTTSGSTDTQYF
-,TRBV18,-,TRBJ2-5,TGTGCCAGCTCCTCAGGGTTCCAAGAGACCCAGTACTTC,CASSSGFQETQYF
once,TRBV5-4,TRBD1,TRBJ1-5,TGTGCCAGCAGCTTGACAGGGGACAATCAGCCCCAGCATTTT,CASSLTGDNQPQHF
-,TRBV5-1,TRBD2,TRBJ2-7,TGCGCCAGCAGCTTGAATGCGCCTAGCGGGAGTTGGTCCTACGAGCAGTACTTC,CASSLNAPSGSWSYEQYF